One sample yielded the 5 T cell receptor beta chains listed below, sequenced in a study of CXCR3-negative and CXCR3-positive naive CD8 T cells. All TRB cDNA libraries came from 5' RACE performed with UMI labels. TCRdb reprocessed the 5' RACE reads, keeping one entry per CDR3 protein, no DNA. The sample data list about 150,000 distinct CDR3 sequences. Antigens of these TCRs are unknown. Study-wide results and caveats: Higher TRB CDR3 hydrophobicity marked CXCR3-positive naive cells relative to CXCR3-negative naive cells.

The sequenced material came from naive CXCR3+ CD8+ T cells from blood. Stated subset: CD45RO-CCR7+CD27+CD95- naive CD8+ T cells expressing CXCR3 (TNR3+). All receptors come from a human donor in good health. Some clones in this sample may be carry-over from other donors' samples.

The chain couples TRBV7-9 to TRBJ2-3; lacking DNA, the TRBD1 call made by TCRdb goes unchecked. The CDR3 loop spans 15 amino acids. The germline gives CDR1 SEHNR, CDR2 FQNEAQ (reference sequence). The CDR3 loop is CASSQGTEEVDTQYF.

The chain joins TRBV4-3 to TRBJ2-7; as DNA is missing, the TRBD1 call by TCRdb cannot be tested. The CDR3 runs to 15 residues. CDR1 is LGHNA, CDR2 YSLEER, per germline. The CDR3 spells CASSQGTGLSYEQYF.

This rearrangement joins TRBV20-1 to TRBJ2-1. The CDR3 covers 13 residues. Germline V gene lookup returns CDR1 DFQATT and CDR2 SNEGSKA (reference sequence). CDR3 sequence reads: CSARVDDYNEQFF.

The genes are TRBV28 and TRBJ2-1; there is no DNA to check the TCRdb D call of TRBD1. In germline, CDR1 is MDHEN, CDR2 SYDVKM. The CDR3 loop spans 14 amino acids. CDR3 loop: CASSLWKSGDEQFF.

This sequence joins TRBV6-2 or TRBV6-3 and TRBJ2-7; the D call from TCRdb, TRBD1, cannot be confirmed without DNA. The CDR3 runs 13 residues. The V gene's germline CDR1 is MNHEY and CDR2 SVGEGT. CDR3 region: CASTPGGIYEQYF.